This record looks at one TCR beta chain sequence and its context. V lost 5 bases to trimming and J lost 2 bases, with 13 bases between them. Germline CDR1 is SEHNR and CDR2 is FQNEAQ (reference sequence). The CDR3 runs 14 residues. This entry comes from a study of control samples from healthy donors and cancer patients. Using immunoSEQ multiplex PCR, the repertoire was profiled, and TCRdb retains in-frame clones only, with some absent. This sample yields more than 100,000 clones, of which 85% to 95% are seen a single time; roughly 7.8% belongs to the top ten. The receptor was isolated from a man between 18 and 29 years old in good health. The sequenced sample consisted of blood. V is TRBV7-9 and J is TRBJ2-7; either TRBD1 or TRBD2 may supply D (5 bases each). The CDR3 spells CASSLTGRAYEQYF. As DNA, the CDR3 is TGTGCCAGCAGCCTTACGGGACGGGCCTACGAGCAGTACTTC.